This TCR beta chain was sequenced during a study of T cells after yellow fever vaccination. Study context: CD3, CD45RA, CCR7 and CD95 guided sorting of the EM, EMRA, CM and Tscm memory subsets. General study points: In FACS-sorted repertoires, abundant clonotypes from the bulk population could appear as contaminants. Memory subsets that were sorted on day 0 lacked detectable signal for almost all vaccine-responding clonotypes.

They built TCR cDNA with 5'RACE template switching, a step that put in a universal primer site and UMIs. One entry per CDR3 protein results from TCRdb running MiXCR on the 5' RACE reads. This sample has approximately 4,300 distinct CDR3 sequences, with around 3.8% found just once. V gave up 7 bases and J gave up 3 bases, with 10 bases separating them. Germline assignment: CDR1 SGHRS and CDR2 YFSETQ. This CDR3 comprises 13 residues. Relative to its sample, this clonotype is medium-sized. The receptor comes from a man in his thirties or forties who received the YFV17D yellow fever vaccine. Specimen: PBMCs, either bulk or a sorted T-cell subset (CD4+, CD8+, memory, or dextramer-sorted; not recorded which), collected 15 days after the yellow fever booster vaccination. The gene calls are TRBV5-1 and TRBJ2-2; D is tentatively TRBD1 or TRBD2 (5 bases each). The CDR3 sequence: CASYQGDTGELFF. The DNA of the CDR3 is TGCGCCAGCTACCAGGGAGACACCGGGGAGCTGTTTTTT. Full variable domain (missing parts from reference TRBV5-1 and TRBJ2-2): KAGVTQTPRYLIKTRGQQVTLSCSPISGHRSVSWYQQTPGQGLQFLFEYFSETQRNKGNFPGRFSGRQFSNSRSEMNVSTLELGDSALYLCASYQGDTGELFFGEGSRLTVL.